A single sample is the source of the 9 T cell receptor beta chains below, sequenced in a study of T cells in Graves' hyperthyroidism and ophthalmopathy. TCR beta CDR3 regions were amplified from RNA. Primed by the HTBI set, a first-round RT-PCR was run on the TCR CDR3. TCRdb recomputed calls from the multiplex PCR reads with MiXCR, one row per CDR3 protein. Here the sample spans 350,000 to 450,000 distinct CDR3 sequences, over 13% being singletons. Sequencing was performed on blood. These receptors were obtained from a man aged 45-65 years with Graves' ophthalmopathy.

J is TRBJ2-1 and V is TRBV20-1, with D possibly being TRBD1 or TRBD2 (6 bases each). This CDR3 region has 15 residues. CDR1 is DFQATT and CDR2 is SNEGSKA in the germline V gene (reference sequence). V was cut by 4 bases and J by 10 bases, with 23 bases left in between. This CDR3 is CSAIPRGTLQTEQFF. The CDR3 bases are TGCAGTGCTATCCCGAGGGGGACTCTACAGACGGAGCAGTTCTTC.

Many counts were recorded for this clonotype. The chain carries TRBV30 and TRBJ2-5; D is ambiguous. CDR3 size: 13 residues. Germline assignment: CDR1 GTSNPN and CDR2 SVGIG (reference sequence). V gave up 3 bases and J gave up 2 bases, with 10 bases separating them. The CDR3 region is CAWSPDLQETQYF. The CDR3 DNA reads TGTGCCTGGAGCCCGGACCTTCAAGAGACCCAGTACTTC.

This clonotype has more than one count but fewer than ten. The chain combines TRBV9 with TRBJ2-6; the D is unclear. The CDR3 totals 17 residues. Germline CDR1 and CDR2: SGDLS and YYNGEE. V lost 4 bases, J lost 3 bases, and 17 bases lay in between. CDR3 protein: CASSPRHTLVGANVLTF. As DNA, the CDR3 is TGTGCCAGCAGCCCCCGACACACCCTCGTTGGGGCCAACGTCCTGACTTTC.

This clonotype was counted many times. The chain uses TRBV20-1 and TRBJ2-7; 7 nucleotides align to TRBD2. Germline V lookup: CDR1 DFQATT, CDR2 SNEGSKA (reference sequence). The CDR3 is made up of 13 amino acids. After removal of 6 bases from V and 1 base from J, the junction contained 6 bases not matched to a gene. CDR3 nucleotide sequence: TGCAGTGCCCGGGACTACCAATCCTACGAGCAGTACTTC. Translating gives CSARDYQSYEQYF.

This chain joins TRBV7-9 and TRBJ1-6; a weak D match, TRBD1 (5 bases). Germline CDR1 reads SEHNR; CDR2 reads FQNEAQ (reference sequence). The CDR3 covers 16 residues. V lost 0 bases, J lost 7 bases, and 13 bases lay in between. In nucleotides, the CDR3 is TGTGCCAGCAGCTTAGCGGGGCCCCGGAGCAATTCACCCCTCCACTTT. Its translation is CASSLAGPRSNSPLHF.

This clonotype showed up just a few times. This rearrangement joins TRBV24-1 to TRBJ2-1; D is unclear. Germline V gene sequence: CDR1 KGHDR, CDR2 SFDVKD. The CDR3 consists of 12 residues. V shed 5 bases and J shed 3 bases, with 4 bases lying between them. CDR3 in amino acids: CATSAGYNEQFF. CDR3 in DNA: TGTGCCACCAGTGCAGGCTACAATGAGCAGTTCTTC.

This rearrangement joins TRBV6-2 or TRBV6-3 to TRBJ2-6; tentatively, D is TRBD2 (5 bases). Germline CDR1 and CDR2: MNHEY and SVGEGT. The V end lost 5 bases, the J end lost 3 bases, and 8 bases lay between the germline ends. The CDR3 is made up of 14 amino acids. CDR3 sequence: CASSPAGGANVLTF. In nucleotides, the CDR3 is TGTGCCAGCAGTCCGGCGGGTGGGGCCAACGTCCTGACTTTC.

This clonotype has at least ten counts. The chain is built from TRBV5-6 and TRBJ2-7, with 11 nucleotides matching TRBD2. Trimming removed 5 bases from V and 3 bases from J; junction bases left unmatched: 16. This CDR3 has 18 residues. Germline CDR1 and CDR2: SGHDT and YYEEEE. The CDR3 DNA follows: TGTGCCAGCAGTCACGGGACTAGCGGAACCAGAATGATCTACGAGCAGTACTTC. This sequence encodes CASSHGTSGTRMIYEQYF. Filled out from reference TRBV5-6 and TRBJ2-7, the complete variable domain reads DAGVTQSPTHLIKTRGQQVTLRCSPKSGHDTVSWYQQALGQGPQFIFQYYEEEERQRGNFPDRFSGHQFPNYSSELNVNALLLGDSALYLCASSHGTSGTRMIYEQYFGPGTRLTVT.

This clonotype was found many times. The genes are TRBV28 and TRBJ2-7, with 7 nucleotides matching TRBD2. The CDR3 sequence is 15 residues long. Losses at the gene ends were 0 bases for V and 3 bases for J; bases not matched to a gene: 5. Germline V gene data show CDR1 as MDHEN and CDR2 as SYDVKM. The CDR3 region is CASSLWASGYYEQYF. The CDR3 DNA reads as TGTGCCAGCAGTTTATGGGCTAGCGGCTACTACGAGCAGTACTTC. Full variable domain (outside the CDR3, taken from reference TRBV28 and TRBJ2-7): DVKVTQSSRYLVKRTGEKVFLECVQDMDHENMFWYRQDPGLGLRLIYFSYDVKMKEKGDIPEGYSVSREKKERFSLILESASTNQTSMYLCASSLWASGYYEQYFGPGTRLTVT.